This TCR beta chain was identified in a study of control samples from healthy donors and cancer patients. Sequencing used immunoSEQ multiplex PCR; TCRdb keeps in-frame clones, though not all of them. The table has some 130,000 clones, more than 85% seen once. The CDR3 consists of 16 residues. The germline V gene encodes CDR1 MDHEN and CDR2 SYDVKM. V lost 3 bases to trimming and J lost 0 bases, with 12 bases between them. This sequence originates from a man aged 50 or older with head and neck cancer. The chain is built from TRBV28 and TRBJ1-3; no definite D call. The specimen sequenced was PBMCs. In DNA, the CDR3 is TGTGCCAGCAGTTTGAGCCCAAAGGGCTCTGGAAACACCATATATTTT. It codes for CASSLSPKGSGNTIYF. Using reference TRBV28 and TRBJ1-3 for the parts outside the CDR3, the full variable domain is DVKVTQSSRYLVKRTGEKVFLECVQDMDHENMFWYRQDPGLGLRLIYFSYDVKMKEKGDIPEGYSVSREKKERFSLILESASTNQTSMYLCASSLSPKGSGNTIYFGEGSWLTVV.